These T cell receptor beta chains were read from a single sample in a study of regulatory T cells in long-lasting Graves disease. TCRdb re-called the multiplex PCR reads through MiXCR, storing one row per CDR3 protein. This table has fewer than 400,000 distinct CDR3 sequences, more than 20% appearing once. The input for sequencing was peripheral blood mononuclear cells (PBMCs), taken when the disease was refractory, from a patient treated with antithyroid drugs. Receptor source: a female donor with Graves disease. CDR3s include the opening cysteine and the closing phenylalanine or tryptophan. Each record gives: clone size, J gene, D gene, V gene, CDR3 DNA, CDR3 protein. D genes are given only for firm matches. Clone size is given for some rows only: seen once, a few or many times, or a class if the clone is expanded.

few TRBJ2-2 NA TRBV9 TGTGCCAGCAGCGTAGTAGCAACGACCGGGGAGCTGTTTTTT CASSVVATTGELFF
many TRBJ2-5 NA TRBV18 TGTGCCAGCTCACCACCGTCCGTTAAAGAGACCCAGTACTTC CASSPPSVKETQYF
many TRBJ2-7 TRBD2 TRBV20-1 TGCAGTGCTAGAGATGTTGCGGGAGGGGGGGAGCAGTACTTC CSARDVAGGGEQYF
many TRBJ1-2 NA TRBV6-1 TGTGCCAGCAGACTCCAGGGATTCGGTGGCTACACCTTC CASRLQGFGGYTF
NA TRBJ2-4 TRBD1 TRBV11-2 TGTGCCAGCAGCTTAGATGGGACAGGGGTAGCCAAAAACATTCAGTACTTC CASSLDGTGVAKNIQYF
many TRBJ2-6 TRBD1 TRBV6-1 TGTGCCAGCAGCCCCGGACAGGGGGCGAGGGCTGGGGCCAACGTCCTGACTTTC CASSPGQGARAGANVLTF
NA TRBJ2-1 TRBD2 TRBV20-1 TGCAGTGCTAGAACGACTAGCAGATACAATGAGCAGTTCTTC CSARTTSRYNEQFF
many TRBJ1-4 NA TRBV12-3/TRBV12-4 TGTGCCAGCAGTTTCATGGTCAGTTCGGATGAAAAACTGTTTTTT CASSFMVSSDEKLFF
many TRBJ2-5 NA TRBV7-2 TGTGCCAGCAGCTTAACTATAGAGACCCAGTACTTC CASSLTIETQYF
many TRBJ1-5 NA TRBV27 TGTGCCAGCACCCCTAGTGGGAACAATCAGCCCCAGCATTTT CASTPSGNNQPQHF
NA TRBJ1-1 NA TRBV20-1 TGCAGTGCTTGTACACCCTCGAACACTGAAGCTTTCTTT CSACTPSNTEAFF
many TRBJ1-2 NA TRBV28 TGTGCCAGCAGTTTAGCAGTATACTGGGGCTACACCTTC CASSLAVYWGYTF
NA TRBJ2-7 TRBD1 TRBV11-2 TGTGCCAGCAGCTTGACAGGGGGCGAGGCCTACGAGCAGTACTTC CASSLTGGEAYEQYF
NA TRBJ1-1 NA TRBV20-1 TGCAGTGCTAGACCGACCTGGGACACTGAAGCTTTCTTT CSARPTWDTEAFF
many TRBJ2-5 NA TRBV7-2 TGTGCCAGCGGACTAAGTTCAGAGACCCAGTACTTC CASGLSSETQYF
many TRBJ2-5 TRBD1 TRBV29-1 TGCAGCGTTGCGTCCGGACAGGGGTCAGAGACCCAGTACTTC CSVASGQGSETQYF
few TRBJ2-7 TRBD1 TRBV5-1 TGCGCCAGCAGCTTGGGATTTACCGGGGGACAGGGGGCCTACGAGCAGTACTTC CASSLGFTGGQGAYEQYF
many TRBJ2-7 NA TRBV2 TGTGCCAGCGGAGTGGCACGGACCTACGAGCAGTACTTC CASGVARTYEQYF
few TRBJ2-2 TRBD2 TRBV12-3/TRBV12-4 TGTGCCAGCAGTCTTCCGGGGGGGTCAGGGGAGCTGTTTTTT CASSLPGGSGELFF
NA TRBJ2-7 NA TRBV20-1 TGCAGTGCCTCAGGGGGGGGTAGCGGGATCTACGAGCAGTACTTC CSASGGGSGIYEQYF
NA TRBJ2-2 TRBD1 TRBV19 TGTGCCAGTAGTATCAACAGGGGAAGAGACACCGGGGAGCTGTTTTTT CASSINRGRDTGELFF
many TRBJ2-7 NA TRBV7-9 TGTGCCAGCAGCCTGGCTTCTGGCGGGGCGGCCTCCTACGAGCAGTACTTC CASSLASGGAASYEQYF
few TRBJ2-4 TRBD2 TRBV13 TGTGCCAGCAGCTTAGGCGGGAGGACCTCCAAAAACATTCAGTACTTC CASSLGGRTSKNIQYF
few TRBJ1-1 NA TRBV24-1 TGTGCCACCGGGGGAGGCGACACTGAAGCTTTCTTT CATGGGDTEAFF
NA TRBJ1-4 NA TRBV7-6 TGTGCCAGCAGCACACCCGTAACGGGAGGGAATGTTAAACTGTTTTTT CASSTPVTGGNVKLFF
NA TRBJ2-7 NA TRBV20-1 TGCAGTGCTAGAGACCTCACGCGTGGCTACGAGCAGTACTTC CSARDLTRGYEQYF
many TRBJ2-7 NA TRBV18 TGTGCCAGCTCACCACAGGGTAGGCACGAGCAGTACTTC CASSPQGRHEQYF
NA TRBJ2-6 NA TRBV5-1 TGCGCCAGCAGCTCGGCTGGAGGGGCCAACGTCCTGACTTTC CASSSAGGANVLTF
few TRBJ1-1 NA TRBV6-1 TGTGCCAGCAGTGAAGAGCCAGGGTTCGGTGAAGCTTTCTTT CASSEEPGFGEAFF
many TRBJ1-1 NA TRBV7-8 TGTGCCAGCAGACCTCCCTATCGGGGGGCTTTCTTT CASRPPYRGAFF
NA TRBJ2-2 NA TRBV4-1 TGCGCCAGCAGCCATCCAGGGAAGAGAACCGGGGAGCTGTTTTTT CASSHPGKRTGELFF
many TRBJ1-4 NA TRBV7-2 TGTGCCAGCAGCCAACAGGGATCTAATGAAAAACTGTTTTTT CASSQQGSNEKLFF
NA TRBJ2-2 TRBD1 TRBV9 TGTGCCAGCAGCGGGTGGACAGGGGGTCTTAAACGGAACACCGGGGAGCTGTTTTTT CASSGWTGGLKRNTGELFF
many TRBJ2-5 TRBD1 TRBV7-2 TGTGCCAGCAGCCAGGGGGGGACAGGGAGGGCCCAGTACTTC CASSQGGTGRAQYF
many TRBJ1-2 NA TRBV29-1 TGCAGCGTCGTGGGACGGCTATCGGGCGGCTACACCTTC CSVVGRLSGGYTF
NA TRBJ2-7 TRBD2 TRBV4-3 TGCGCCAGCAGCCAAGACCTAGCGGGAGTCCCGCTCGAGCAGTACTTC CASSQDLAGVPLEQYF
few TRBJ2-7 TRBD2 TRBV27 TGTGCCAGCAGTTTATGGGGGGGACGCTCCTACGAGCAGTACTTC CASSLWGGRSYEQYF
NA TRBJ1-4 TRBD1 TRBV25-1 TGTGCCAGCAGTGAGGGAACAGGGGTGGAAAAACTGTTTTTT CASSEGTGVEKLFF
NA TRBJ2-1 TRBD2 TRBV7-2 TGTGCCAGCAGCTTAGAGGGCGGGAGCCCCTACAATGAGCAGTTCTTC CASSLEGGSPYNEQFF
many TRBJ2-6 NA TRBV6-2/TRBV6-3 TGTGCCAGCAGCTACTCTGGGGCCAACGTCCTGACTTTC CASSYSGANVLTF
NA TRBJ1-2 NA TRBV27 TGTGCCACCTATTCGGGGTTTGACTACACCTTC CATYSGFDYTF
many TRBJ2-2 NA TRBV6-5 TGTGCCAGCAGTTACGGTAACAGCCCCGGGGAGCTGTTTTTT CASSYGNSPGELFF
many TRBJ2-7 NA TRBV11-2 TGTGCCAGCAGCTTAGTGAACAGGGAGGGGTACGAGCAGTACTTC CASSLVNREGYEQYF
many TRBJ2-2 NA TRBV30 TGTGCCTGGGATACCGGGGAGCTGTTTTTT CAWDTGELFF